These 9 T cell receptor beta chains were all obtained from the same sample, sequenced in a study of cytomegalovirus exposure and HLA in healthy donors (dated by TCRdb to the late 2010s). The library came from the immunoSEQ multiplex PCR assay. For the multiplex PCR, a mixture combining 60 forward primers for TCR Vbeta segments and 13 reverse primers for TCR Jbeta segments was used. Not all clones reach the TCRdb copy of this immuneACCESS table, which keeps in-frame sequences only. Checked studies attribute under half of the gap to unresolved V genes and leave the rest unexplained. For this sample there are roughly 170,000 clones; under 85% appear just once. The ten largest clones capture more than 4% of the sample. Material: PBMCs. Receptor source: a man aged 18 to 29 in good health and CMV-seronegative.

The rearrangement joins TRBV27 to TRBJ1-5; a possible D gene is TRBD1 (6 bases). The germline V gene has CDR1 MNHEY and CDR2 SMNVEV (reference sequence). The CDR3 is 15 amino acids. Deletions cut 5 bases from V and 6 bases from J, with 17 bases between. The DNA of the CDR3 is TGTGCCAGCAGTGCACAGGGCGTAGGTCGTCAGCCCCAGCATTTT. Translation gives CASSAQGVGRQPQHF.

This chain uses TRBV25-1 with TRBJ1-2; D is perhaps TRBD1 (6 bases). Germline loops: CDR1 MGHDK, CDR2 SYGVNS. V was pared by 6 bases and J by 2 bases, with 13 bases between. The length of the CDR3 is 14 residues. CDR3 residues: CASSLTGVNYGYTF. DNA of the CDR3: TGTGCCAGCAGCTTGACAGGAGTAAACTATGGCTACACCTTC.

The CDR3 bases are TGTGCCAGCAGTCCTGGGGGCGGCCCCAGCTCCTACAATGAGCAGTTCTTC. Its translation: CASSPGGGPSSYNEQFF. This sequence joins TRBV27 and TRBJ2-1, with D perhaps TRBD1 (6 bases). Germline V gene lookup returns CDR1 MNHEY and CDR2 SMNVEV (reference sequence). V lost 5 bases to trimming and J lost 0 bases, with 17 bases between them. CDR3 length: 17 amino acids.

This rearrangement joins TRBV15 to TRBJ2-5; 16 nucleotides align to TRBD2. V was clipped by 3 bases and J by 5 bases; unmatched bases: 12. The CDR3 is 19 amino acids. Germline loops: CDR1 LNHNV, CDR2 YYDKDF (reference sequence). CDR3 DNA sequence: TGTGCCACCAGCAGGGGACTAGCGGGGGGGGCGAAGTATTCGGAGACCCAGTACTTC. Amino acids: CATSRGLAGGAKYSETQYF.

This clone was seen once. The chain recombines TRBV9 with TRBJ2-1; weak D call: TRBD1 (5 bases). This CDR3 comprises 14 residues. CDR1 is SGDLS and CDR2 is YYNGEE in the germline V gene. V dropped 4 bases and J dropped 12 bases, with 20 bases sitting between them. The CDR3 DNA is TGTGCCAGCAGCCCGACCACCGACAGTCTGTGGCAGTTCTTC. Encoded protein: CASSPTTDSLWQFF.

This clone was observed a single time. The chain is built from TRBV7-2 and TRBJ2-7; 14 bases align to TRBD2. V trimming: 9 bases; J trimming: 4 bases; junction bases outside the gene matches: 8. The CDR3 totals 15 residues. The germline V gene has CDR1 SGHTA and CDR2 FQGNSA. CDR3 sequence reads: CASRGLAGGGYEQYF. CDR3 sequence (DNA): TGTGCCAGTCGCGGACTAGCGGGAGGTGGTTACGAGCAGTACTTC.

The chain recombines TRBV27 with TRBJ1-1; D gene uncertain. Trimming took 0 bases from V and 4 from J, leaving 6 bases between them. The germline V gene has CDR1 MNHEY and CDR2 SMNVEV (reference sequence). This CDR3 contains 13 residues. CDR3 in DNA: TGTGCCAGCAGTTTATCACGGTTCACTGAAGCTTTCTTT. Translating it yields CASSLSRFTEAFF.

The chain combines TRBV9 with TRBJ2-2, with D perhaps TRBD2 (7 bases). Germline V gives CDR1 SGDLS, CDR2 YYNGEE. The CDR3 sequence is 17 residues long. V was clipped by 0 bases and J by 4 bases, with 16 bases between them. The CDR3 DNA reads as TGTGCCAGCAGCGTAGCTCCGGGGGGCGCGGGCACCGGGGAGCTGTTTTTT. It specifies CASSVAPGGAGTGELFF.

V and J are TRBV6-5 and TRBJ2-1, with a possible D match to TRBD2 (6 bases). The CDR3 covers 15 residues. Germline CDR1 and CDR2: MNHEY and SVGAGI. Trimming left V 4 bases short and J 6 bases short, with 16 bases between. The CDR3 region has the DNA TGTGCCAGCAGTTTAATGGAGGGTGCCTTCAATGAGCAGTTCTTC. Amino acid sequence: CASSLMEGAFNEQFF.